A selection of T cell receptor beta chains follows, all from one sample in a study of T cells in Graves' hyperthyroidism and ophthalmopathy. TCRdb used MiXCR to reprocess the multiplex PCR reads, holding one entry per CDR3 protein. The data show around 110,000 distinct CDR3 sequences, 16% seen once. The source material was blood. The source is a woman aged 45-65 years with Graves' hyperthyroidism. The CDR3 runs from the conserved cysteine through the conserved F or W. A D gene is named only where the DNA matches it firmly. The size field is filled for only some rows; it gives once, few, many or a size class.

CDR3 length | J gene | V gene | clone size | D gene | CDR3 DNA | CDR3 protein
14 | TRBJ2-1 | TRBV29-1 | many | TRBD2 | TGCAGCGTTGCAGTCGGGGGGAAGGGAGATGAGCAGTTCTTC | CSVAVGGKGDEQFF
13 | TRBJ1-1 | TRBV7-9 | many | NA | TGTGCCAGCAGCCCGACGCAGAACACTGAAGCTTTCTTT | CASSPTQNTEAFF
15 | TRBJ1-2 | TRBV3-1 | many | NA | TGTGCCAGCAGCTACGCAGCCAGAGCAAACTATGGCTACACCTTC | CASSYAARANYGYTF
15 | TRBJ1-4 | TRBV18 | many | NA | TGTGCCAGCTCACCGGGACGACGGTATAATGAAAAACTGTTTTTT | CASSPGRRYNEKLFF
14 | TRBJ2-2 | TRBV2 | many | TRBD1 | TGTGCCAGCAGTGGGGGACAGGGGCCCGGGGAGCTGTTTTTT | CASSGGQGPGELFF
16 | TRBJ2-7 | TRBV19 | few | TRBD2 | TGTGCCAGTAGTATCACCGGGACTAGCGGGATGTACGAGCAGTACTTC | CASSITGTSGMYEQYF
15 | TRBJ2-4 | TRBV9 | NA | TRBD1 | TGTGCCAGCAGCGCGGGACAGGGGGCCAAAAACATTCAGTACTTC | CASSAGQGAKNIQYF
13 | TRBJ1-1 | TRBV19 | many | TRBD1 | TGTGCCAGCGAACCGACAGGGGTCACTGAAGCTTTCTTT | CASEPTGVTEAFF
15 | TRBJ2-1 | TRBV29-1 | many | NA | TGCAGCGTTGAAGATGGGCAGGGGCCCAACAATGAGCAGTTCTTC | CSVEDGQGPNNEQFF
15 | TRBJ2-1 | TRBV7-6 | many | TRBD2 | TGTGCCAGCAGCGAGCGCCCCACTAGCGCCGGTGAGCAGTTCTTC | CASSERPTSAGEQFF
14 | TRBJ2-7 | TRBV7-2 | NA | NA | TGTGCCAGCAGCTTGGAGGGCCGAACCTACGAGCAGTACTTC | CASSLEGRTYEQYF
12 | TRBJ1-3 | TRBV2 | many | NA | TGTGCCAGCAAGGACACTGGAAACACCATATATTTT | CASKDTGNTIYF
17 | TRBJ1-5 | TRBV12-3/TRBV12-4 | NA | TRBD1 | TGTGCCAGCAGTTTAAGTGGAGGGACAGGGTTCTATCAGCCCCAGCATTTT | CASSLSGGTGFYQPQHF
12 | TRBJ2-5 | TRBV4-1 | many | NA | TGCGCCAGCAGCCAACTCGAGAAGACCCAGTACTTC | CASSQLEKTQYF
16 | TRBJ1-2 | TRBV5-1 | NA | NA | TGCGCCAGCAGCTTGTGGGCGGACCCGGTGGGCTATGGCTACACCTTC | CASSLWADPVGYGYTF
14 | TRBJ2-5 | TRBV27 | NA | NA | TGTGCCAGCAGTTCCCTCCAAGGGGCGGAGACCCAGTACTTC | CASSSLQGAETQYF
14 | TRBJ2-2 | TRBV20-1 | many | NA | TGCAGTGCACCCCGGGCCGCCCAGTCCGGGGAGCTGTTTTTT | CSAPRAAQSGELFF
16 | TRBJ2-1 | TRBV12-3/TRBV12-4 | many | TRBD2 | TGTGCCAGCAGTCGGACTAGCGGGAGGTCCTACAATGAGCAGTTCTTC | CASSRTSGRSYNEQFF
15 | TRBJ2-5 | TRBV11-3 | NA | NA | TGTGCCAGCAGCTTAGGGTCGGGGACTGCTGAGACCCAGTACTTC | CASSLGSGTAETQYF
15 | TRBJ2-1 | TRBV18 | NA | NA | TGTGCCAGCCACGCCGCGCTAGAGAACTACAATGAGCAGTTCTTC | CASHAALENYNEQFF
15 | TRBJ1-6 | TRBV28 | once | TRBD1 | TGTGCCAGCAGTGACGGGACAGGGGGCTATTCACCCCTCCACTTT | CASSDGTGGYSPLHF
16 | TRBJ2-4 | TRBV28 | many | NA | TGTGCCAGCAGTTTAGGGCAGGCCTCTTACAAAAACATTCAGTACTTC | CASSLGQASYKNIQYF
14 | TRBJ1-1 | TRBV19 | many | NA | TGTGCCAGTAGACGTCCGGGCCGGAGGACTGAAGCTTTCTTT | CASRRPGRRTEAFF
13 | TRBJ2-1 | TRBV7-8 | many | NA | TGTGCCAGCAGCTTACCCTTGTCCAATGAGCAGTTCTTC | CASSLPLSNEQFF
18 | TRBJ2-1 | TRBV29-1 | many | NA | TGCAGCGTTGAAGACGAGTACAGGTCGCTCAGCTCCTACAATGAGCAGTTCTTC | CSVEDEYRSLSSYNEQFF
15 | TRBJ1-4 | TRBV28 | once | TRBD1 | TGTGCCAGCAGTTACGCAGGGGGGCCTAATGAAAAACTGTTTTTT | CASSYAGGPNEKLFF
15 | TRBJ1-1 | TRBV20-1 | many | TRBD1 | TGCAGTGCTAGACCAAAACACGCGACAGGGTCTGAAGCTTTCTTT | CSARPKHATGSEAFF
14 | TRBJ1-2 | TRBV19 | many | TRBD1 | TGTGCCAGTAGCGACAGGGGGGTAAGAGCTGGCTACACCTTC | CASSDRGVRAGYTF
19 | TRBJ2-2 | TRBV5-1 | few | NA | TGCGCCAGCAGCTCCTCGTTTGCGGGACCCTCGGGAGTGGCCGGGGAGCTGTTTTTT | CASSSSFAGPSGVAGELFF
11 | TRBJ2-1 | TRBV5-1 | many | TRBD2 | TGCGCCAGCAGCTCGGGACTAGAGCAGTTCTTC | CASSSGLEQFF
12 | TRBJ2-5 | TRBV30 | many | NA | TGTGCCTGGAGTGTGACTCGGGAGACCCAGTACTTC | CAWSVTRETQYF
15 | TRBJ2-5 | TRBV7-9 | many | TRBD2 | TGTGCCAGCAGCCGGTCGGGAGCGGGAGGGGAGACCCAGTACTTC | CASSRSGAGGETQYF
14 | TRBJ1-1 | TRBV15 | once | NA | TGTGCCACCAGCAGAGAGCCTGATAACACTGAAGCTTTCTTT | CATSREPDNTEAFF
14 | TRBJ2-2 | TRBV20-1 | many | NA | TGCAGTGCTAGAGACTCCCCCCACACCGGGGAGCTGTTTTTT | CSARDSPHTGELFF
14 | TRBJ1-2 | TRBV5-8 | many | TRBD1 | TGTGCCAGCAGCACCGTCCCGACAGGGGGAGGCTACACCTTC | CASSTVPTGGGYTF
17 | TRBJ1-2 | TRBV7-9 | many | NA | TGTGCCAGCAGCCCCTGGGTTAGGCTACCGACTTCCTATGGCTACACCTTC | CASSPWVRLPTSYGYTF
14 | TRBJ1-6 | TRBV20-1 | many | NA | TGCAGTGCCAGAGCGGGAGGGGAGAATTCACCCCTCCACTTT | CSARAGGENSPLHF
14 | TRBJ2-7 | TRBV11-3 | many | TRBD2 | TGTGCCAGCAGCTTCGGACTAGCGGGAGGCGAGCAGTACTTC | CASSFGLAGGEQYF
18 | TRBJ2-2 | TRBV24-1 | NA | TRBD2 | TGTGCCACCAGTGATTCCCGGACTAGCGGGAGTGCCACCGGGGAGCTGTTTTTT | CATSDSRTSGSATGELFF
15 | TRBJ2-3 | TRBV29-1 | many | NA | TGCAGCGTTTTGCTGGGGCGGGAAAGCACAGATACGCAGTATTTT | CSVLLGRESTDTQYF
15 | TRBJ1-1 | TRBV6-1 | many | NA | TGTGCCAGCAGGGACTCGGGACGCCTGAACACTGAAGCTTTCTTT | CASRDSGRLNTEAFF
12 | TRBJ1-1 | TRBV29-1 | many | NA | TGCAGCGTTGAGCCGGTCCAAGGAGAAGCTTTCTTT | CSVEPVQGEAFF
15 | TRBJ2-3 | TRBV20-1 | NA | TRBD2 | TGCAGTGCCGGGCCTAGCGGGTTTAGCACAGATACGCAGTATTTT | CSAGPSGFSTDTQYF
19 | TRBJ2-3 | TRBV28 | NA | TRBD2 | TGTGCCAGCAATGGTTGGCTAGCGGGAGGGGGGGGAACAACAGATACGCAGTATTTT | CASNGWLAGGGGTTDTQYF
16 | TRBJ2-1 | TRBV19 | many | NA | TGTGCCAGTAGTATAGAGGCGAGCAGCTCCTACAATGAGCAGTTCTTC | CASSIEASSSYNEQFF
15 | TRBJ2-3 | TRBV18 | NA | TRBD1 | TGTGCCAGCTCACCTGGGACAGGTTTTGGAGATACGCAGTATTTT | CASSPGTGFGDTQYF
15 | TRBJ2-2 | TRBV9 | few | NA | TGTGCCAGCAGCCCCATTTCAGGGGACGCCGGGGAGCTGTTTTTT | CASSPISGDAGELFF
12 | TRBJ1-1 | TRBV5-1 | few | NA | TGCGCCAGCAGCTTGGAGAGCACTGAAGCTTTCTTT | CASSLESTEAFF
15 | TRBJ2-4 | TRBV20-1 | NA | TRBD1 | TGCAGTGCTAGAGATGGGACAGAACTCAAAAACATTCAGTACTTC | CSARDGTELKNIQYF
15 | TRBJ1-5 | TRBV19 | many | NA | TGTGCCAGTAGTATTATGTTTTACGGCAATCAGCCCCAGCATTTT | CASSIMFYGNQPQHF
14 | TRBJ2-7 | TRBV4-1 | few | NA | TGCGCCAGCAGCGCAGGAGAAGGAGTCTACGAGCAGTACTTC | CASSAGEGVYEQYF
16 | TRBJ2-3 | TRBV5-1 | many | NA | TGCGCCAGCAGCTTGGTACCCCCAGGCAGCACAGATACGCAGTATTTT | CASSLVPPGSTDTQYF
13 | TRBJ2-7 | TRBV7-8 | many | NA | TGTGCCAGCAGCTTAGTGGCAGTGACCGAGCAGTACTTC | CASSLVAVTEQYF
14 | TRBJ2-7 | TRBV28 | NA | TRBD1 | TGTGCCAGCAGTTCTCAGGGGGCGGCCTACGAGCAGTACTTC | CASSSQGAAYEQYF
14 | TRBJ2-3 | TRBV30 | many | TRBD2 | TGTGCCCAAAAGACTAGCGGGATAACGGGTACGCAGTATTTT | CAQKTSGITGTQYF
14 | TRBJ1-1 | TRBV3-1 | many | NA | TGTGCCAGCAGCCAACGTGGGGCCCACACTGAAGCTTTCTTT | CASSQRGAHTEAFF
14 | TRBJ1-1 | TRBV19 | many | NA | TGTGCCAGTAGTATTTGGGGGGGGAACACTGAAGCTTTCTTT | CASSIWGGNTEAFF